The rows below give T cell receptor beta chains drawn from one sample of a study of OX40 agonist ivuxolimab in advanced cancers. TCRdb keeps only in-frame clones here, not all; method: immunoSEQ multiplex PCR. The sample has about 32,000 clones, roughly 79% seen once. The sequencing here drew on CD4+ or CD8+ T cells sorted from blood, taken in a trial of the OX40 agonist ivuxolimab. Source of these receptors: an adult with an advanced solid tumor such as melanoma, head and neck, liver or kidney cancer. CDR3s include the opening cysteine and the closing phenylalanine or tryptophan. A D gene is named only where the DNA matches it firmly. Size tells how often a clone was seen (once, few, many) or the class of an expanded clone, and some rows leave it out.

D gene	V gene	clone size	J gene	CDR3 protein	CDR3 DNA
TRBD1	TRBV7-2	-	TRBJ1-2	CASSLDRQGGHYGYTF	TGTGCCAGCAGCTTAGATAGGCAGGGGGGCCACTATGGCTACACCTTC
TRBD2	TRBV11-2	-	TRBJ2-3	CASSSLAGGRGTDTQYF	TGTGCCAGCAGCTCTCTAGCGGGGGGGCGGGGCACAGATACGCAGTATTTT
-	TRBV18	-	TRBJ2-7	CASSSRNEQYF	TGTGCCAGCTCGTCCCGAAACGAGCAGTACTTC
-	TRBV11-2	-	TRBJ1-3	CASSLGGTWGNTIYF	TGTGCCAGCAGCTTAGGAGGGACTTGGGGAAACACCATATATTTT
TRBD1	TRBV28	-	TRBJ2-6	CASSTGAGANVLTF	TGTGCCAGCAGCACAGGGGCTGGGGCCAACGTCCTGACTTTC
TRBD1	TRBV5-4	-	TRBJ2-7	CASSQSVPGQAMVNEQYF	TGTGCCAGCAGCCAATCCGTCCCGGGACAGGCTATGGTCAACGAGCAGTACTTC
-	TRBV11-2	-	TRBJ2-5	CASSPRETQYF	TGTGCCAGCAGCCCCCGAGAGACCCAGTACTTC
-	TRBV11-2	few	TRBJ1-6	CASSLAQGTGSPLHF	TGTGCCAGCAGCTTAGCCCAGGGGACGGGGTCACCCCTCCACTTT
-	TRBV7-2	-	TRBJ1-5	CASSLDGYSNQPQHF	TGTGCCAGCAGCCTGGACGGGTATAGCAATCAGCCCCAGCATTTT
TRBD1	TRBV2	once	TRBJ2-6	CASSALRQGAGGANVLTF	TGTGCCAGCAGTGCCCTGAGGCAGGGGGCTGGTGGGGCCAACGTCCTGACTTTC
-	TRBV18	-	TRBJ1-1	CASSPNSRNTEAFF	TGTGCCAGCTCACCAAACTCAAGAAACACTGAAGCTTTCTTT
-	TRBV28	once	TRBJ2-5	CACQQGFLRGQYF	TGTGCCTGCCAACAGGGCTTTCTACGAGGGCAGTACTTC
TRBD2	TRBV19	-	TRBJ2-5	CASSPLGGGPGETQYF	TGTGCCAGTAGTCCCCTGGGCGGGGGGCCTGGGGAGACCCAGTACTTC
TRBD2	TRBV6-5	-	TRBJ2-3	CASSYERGVDTQYF	TGTGCCAGCAGTTACGAGCGGGGGGTAGATACGCAGTATTTT
TRBD1	TRBV19	-	TRBJ1-5	CASRDRVRSNQPQHF	TGTGCCAGTAGGGACAGGGTAAGGAGCAATCAGCCCCAGCATTTT
-	TRBV18	-	TRBJ1-2	CASSPRGGQDGYTF	TGTGCCAGCTCACCGAGGGGGGGGCAGGATGGCTACACCTTC
-	TRBV28	once	TRBJ2-3	CASSLSGGPNFDTQYF	TGTGCCAGCAGTTTATCGGGGGGCCCAAACTTCGATACGCAGTATTTT
TRBD1	TRBV9	-	TRBJ1-1	CASSVNFGGQQAW	TGTGCCAGCAGCGTCAACTTTGGGGGACAGCAGGCTTGG
-	TRBV7-2	-	TRBJ1-2	CASSRKAEVIWYTF	TGTGCCAGCAGCCGCAAGGCCGAAGTTATTTGGTACACCTTC
TRBD1	TRBV5-1	-	TRBJ2-7	CASTQVTGGYEQYF	TGCGCCAGCACGCAGGTGACAGGGGGTTACGAGCAGTACTTC
TRBD1	TRBV5-1	-	TRBJ2-7	CASSFGTGGDEQYF	TGCGCCAGCAGCTTTGGGACAGGGGGGGACGAGCAGTACTTC
-	TRBV2	few	TRBJ1-6	CASSVNRDYNSPLHF	TGTGCCAGCAGTGTCAACAGAGACTATAATTCACCCCTCCACTTT
-	TRBV28	-	TRBJ1-2	CASSLLGQGYGYTF	TGTGCCAGCAGTTTATTAGGCCAGGGCTATGGCTACACCTTC
-	TRBV7-9	-	TRBJ2-1	CASSLAPPPRDEQFF	TGTGCCAGCAGCTTAGCGCCCCCCCCGAGGGATGAGCAGTTCTTC
-	TRBV15	-	TRBJ2-7	CATSRVPGYEQYF	TGTGCCACCAGCAGAGTGCCAGGGTACGAGCAGTACTTC
TRBD1	TRBV30	-	TRBJ2-7	CAWSGSGTGFYEQYF	TGTGCCTGGAGTGGGTCCGGGACAGGGTTTTATGAGCAGTACTTC
TRBD2	TRBV7-2	-	TRBJ2-5	CASSLESRGEQYF	TGTGCCAGCAGCTTAGAGTCACGGGGGGAGCAGTACTTC
-	TRBV9	-	TRBJ2-1	CASSAGDREVIREQFF	TGTGCCAGCAGCGCCGGTGACAGGGAGGTCATCAGAGAGCAGTTCTTC
-	TRBV7-3	few	TRBJ1-1	CASSLVMNTEAFF	TGTGCCAGCAGCTTGGTCATGAACACTGAAGCTTTCTTT
-	TRBV5-1	once	TRBJ2-3	CASSLGQETDTQYF	TGCGCCAGCAGCTTGGGACAGGAAACAGATACGCAGTATTTT
TRBD1	TRBV7-2	once	TRBJ1-2	CASSSYTQGAGGYTF	TGTGCCAGCAGCTCCTATACGCAGGGGGCCGGTGGCTACACCTTC
TRBD1	TRBV4-1	large	TRBJ1-5	CASSQDYGTGFGQPQHF	TGCGCCAGCAGCCAAGATTATGGGACAGGATTCGGGCAGCCCCAGCATTTT
TRBD2	TRBV7-9	-	TRBJ2-3	CASSLGLAGGDTQYF	TGTGCCAGCAGCTTAGGGCTAGCGGGGGGAGATACGCAGTATTTT
-	TRBV30	few	TRBJ2-7	CAWSWTGVYEQYF	TGTGCCTGGAGCTGGACGGGGGTCTACGAGCAGTACTTC
-	TRBV10-3	-	TRBJ2-5	CAMGPGETQYF	TGTGCCATGGGGCCGGGAGAGACCCAGTACTTC
-	TRBV11-3	-	TRBJ2-5	CASSLEPYQETQYF	TGTGCCAGCAGCTTAGAACCATACCAAGAGACCCAGTACTTC
TRBD2	TRBV28	-	TRBJ2-7	CASSPSPSSGRAISVYF	TGTGCCAGCAGTCCGTCCCCTTCTAGCGGGAGGGCCATCAGTGTGTACTTC
-	TRBV9	-	TRBJ1-1	CASSLTLENTEAFF	TGTGCCAGCAGCCTAACTTTGGAGAACACTGAAGCTTTCTTT
TRBD2	TRBV6-1	-	TRBJ2-7	CASGRTSGNGEQYF	TGTGCCAGCGGACGGACTAGCGGGAACGGTGAGCAGTACTTC
-	TRBV18	-	TRBJ1-1	CASSPRDLNTEAFF	TGTGCCAGCTCACCGCGGGACCTGAACACTGAAGCTTTCTTT
-	TRBV19	-	TRBJ2-7	CASTQPQPYEQYF	TGTGCCAGTACCCAGCCTCAGCCCTACGAGCAGTACTTC
-	TRBV14	-	TRBJ2-7	CASSQGGYEQYF	TGTGCCAGCAGCCAAGGAGGATACGAGCAGTACTTC
TRBD1	TRBV28	once	TRBJ1-5	CASNIQGSSQPQHF	TGTGCCAGCAATATACAGGGGTCCTCCCAGCCCCAGCATTTT
-	TRBV19	-	TRBJ1-6	CASSIDRGMNSPLHF	TGTGCCAGTAGTATAGACAGGGGAATGAATTCACCCCTCCACTTT
-	TRBV6-1	-	TRBJ1-5	CASLMGGYYQPQHF	TGTGCCAGTCTAATGGGGGGCTATTATCAGCCCCAGCATTTT
TRBD2	TRBV19	-	TRBJ2-4	CASSTLPGGIAKNIQYF	TGTGCCAGTAGTACTCTTCCGGGGGGAATAGCCAAAAACATTCAGTACTTC